These T cell receptor beta chains were read from a single sample in a study of T cells after yellow fever vaccination. TCRdb reanalysed the 5' RACE reads using MiXCR and keeps one entry per CDR3 protein. The table lists 500,000 to 650,000 distinct CDR3 sequences, less than 15% of them singletons. Sequenced here: PBMCs, sampled on the day of the yellow fever booster vaccination. All receptors come from a man aged 30 to 45 who received the YFV17D yellow fever vaccine. Each CDR3 is given with its conserved first and last residue. The D gene is left open where the match is weak. The size entry is marked missing in some rows and otherwise reads once, few, many or a size class.

v_gene	len	d_gene	abundance	j_gene	CDR3nt	CDR3aa
TRBV13	14	NA	few	TRBJ2-7	TGTGCCAGCAGCCTCACAGGGATCTCCTACGAGCAGTACTTC	CASSLTGISYEQYF
TRBV7-2	17	TRBD2	once	TRBJ2-3	TGTGCCAGCAGCCGAAATAAAGTGGGAGGGGTTCCAGATACGCAGTATTTT	CASSRNKVGGVPDTQYF
TRBV28	14	TRBD2	few	TRBJ2-2	TGTGCCAGCAGGACTAGCGGATCGGCCGGGGAGCTGTTTTTT	CASRTSGSAGELFF
TRBV5-3	15	NA	NA	TRBJ1-2	TGTGCCAGAAGCTTCTTAGCGGATACTAACTATGGCTACACCTTC	CARSFLADTNYGYTF
TRBV20-1	13	TRBD2	few	TRBJ2-7	TGCAGTGCTAGTAGCGGGACAACCTACGAGCAGTACTTC	CSASSGTTYEQYF
TRBV5-1	15	NA	many	TRBJ2-2	TGCGCCAGCAGTAGGGAGTTCGCGAACACCGGGGAGCTGTTTTTT	CASSREFANTGELFF
TRBV29-1	11	NA	few	TRBJ2-3	TGCAGCGTTGAGTCAGAGGATACGCAGTATTTT	CSVESEDTQYF
TRBV4-1	15	NA	few	TRBJ2-3	TGCGCCAGCAGCCAAGGCTGGTCTGCCTTACATACGCAGTATTTT	CASSQGWSALHTQYF
TRBV7-2	17	NA	few	TRBJ2-3	TGTGCCAGCAGACCCACCAGCGGCAAACCGGACGCAGATACGCAGTATTTT	CASRPTSGKPDADTQYF
TRBV29-1	13	TRBD2	few	TRBJ2-5	TGCAGCGTTGGATGGGGGGGCCAAGAGACCCAGTACTTC	CSVGWGGQETQYF
TRBV9	14	TRBD1	NA	TRBJ2-7	TGTGCCAGCAGCGCCGGACAGGAGGTAAACGAGCAGTACTTC	CASSAGQEVNEQYF